The rows below give T cell receptor beta chains drawn from one sample of a study of OX40 agonist ivuxolimab in advanced cancers. Clones were sequenced by immunoSEQ multiplex PCR, and TCRdb holds only the in-frame ones, with some missing. The sample consists of 25,000 to 35,000 clones, 65% to 85% of them appearing once. The input for sequencing was CD4+ or CD8+ T cells sorted from blood, taken in a trial of the OX40 agonist ivuxolimab. These TCRs come from an adult with an advanced solid tumor such as melanoma, head and neck, liver or kidney cancer. CDR3s include the opening cysteine and the closing phenylalanine or tryptophan. The D gene is left open where the match is weak. Rows may omit the clone size; those that give it use once, few, many or a size class.

15	few	NA	TRBV4-1	TRBJ2-2	TGCGCCAGCAGCCAAGGGACAGACAACACCGGGGAGCTGTTTTTT	CASSQGTDNTGELFF
12	NA	NA	TRBV19	TRBJ1-2	TGTGCCAGTAGACAGGGTGCCTATGGCTACACCTTC	CASRQGAYGYTF
16	NA	TRBD2	TRBV9	TRBJ2-1	TGTGCCAGCAGCGGTAGCGGGTCGAGCTCCTACAATGAGCAGTTCTTC	CASSGSGSSSYNEQFF
13	NA	NA	TRBV5-4	TRBJ2-7	TGTGCCAGCAGCCCGGACTCAAACTACGAGCAGTACTTC	CASSPDSNYEQYF
13	NA	NA	TRBV27	TRBJ1-2	TGTGCCAGCAGCCAAGCAGGGCTCTATGGCTACACCTTC	CASSQAGLYGYTF
16	NA	NA	TRBV6-4	TRBJ1-2	TGTGCCAGCAGTGACTCGACAACAGGGCACAACTATGGCTACACCTTC	CASSDSTTGHNYGYTF
14	NA	NA	TRBV19	TRBJ2-6	TGTGCCAGTAGTACAGGGGATGGGGCCAACGTCCTGACTTTC	CASSTGDGANVLTF
15	NA	NA	TRBV5-6	TRBJ2-2	TGTGCCAGCAGCCCTTGGGGGTTCGGAACCGGGGAGCTGTTTTTT	CASSPWGFGTGELFF
15	NA	NA	TRBV4-1	TRBJ1-6	TGCGCCAGCAGCCAAGGGACGGCCCGGCGATCACCCCTCCACTTT	CASSQGTARRSPLHF
12	NA	NA	TRBV2	TRBJ2-7	TGTGCCAGCAGCCCCAGGGGAGAACGACAGTACTTC	CASSPRGERQYF
14	NA	NA	TRBV15	TRBJ2-7	TGTGCCACCAGCAGAGAAGCTGGACAGTACGAGCAGTACTTC	CATSREAGQYEQYF
15	NA	NA	TRBV29-1	TRBJ2-7	TGCAGCGTTGTCTTCGTAAGTAAAACTAGTCACGAGCAGTACTTC	CSVVFVSKTSHEQYF
13	NA	NA	TRBV28	TRBJ1-1	TGTGCCAGCAGCCGGGAGGCTCACATAGAAGCTTTCTTT	CASSREAHIEAFF
13	NA	NA	TRBV7-9	TRBJ2-7	TGTGCCAGCAGCTTAGTTGACGCGAACGAGCAGTACTTC	CASSLVDANEQYF
13	NA	NA	TRBV2	TRBJ2-7	TGTGCCAGCAGCGACCCCGGGGCCTACGAGCAGTACTTC	CASSDPGAYEQYF
18	NA	TRBD2	TRBV6-1	TRBJ2-1	TGTGCCAGCAGTGAAAGGGGGCCGGGACTAGCTGTCTACAATGAGCAGTTCTTC	CASSERGPGLAVYNEQFF
12	NA	NA	TRBV7-2	TRBJ2-2	TGTGCCAGCAGCTTAAAGGCCGGGGAGCTGTTTTTT	CASSLKAGELFF
14	NA	TRBD1	TRBV13	TRBJ2-7	TGTGCCAGCAGCCCCGGGACAGCCACCTACGAGCAGTACTTC	CASSPGTATYEQYF
14	NA	TRBD1	TRBV6-1	TRBJ2-2	TGTGCCGTACAACAGGGGGCGGACACCGGGGAGCTGTTTTTT	CAVQQGADTGELFF
15	NA	TRBD1	TRBV28	TRBJ1-1	TGTGCCAGCAGTTTGCCGGGACAGGGGAGGACTGAAGCTTTCTTT	CASSLPGQGRTEAFF
17	once	TRBD2	TRBV5-1	TRBJ2-2	TGCGCCAGCAGCTGGGGACTAGCGGGAGTCAGCACCGGGGAGCTGTTTTTT	CASSWGLAGVSTGELFF
14	NA	NA	TRBV28	TRBJ1-5	TGTGCCAGCAGTACCGGATTTGGCAATCAGCCCCAGCATTTT	CASSTGFGNQPQHF
15	NA	TRBD2	TRBV7-9	TRBJ2-1	TGTGCCAGCAGCCCTTCGGGAGGGCCTAGGAATGAGCAGTTCTTC	CASSPSGGPRNEQFF
15	NA	TRBD2	TRBV10-1	TRBJ2-7	TGCGCCAGCAGTCCATCACGGGGGGGGTCCTACGAGCAGTACTTC	CASSPSRGGSYEQYF
13	NA	NA	TRBV4-1	TRBJ2-1	TGCGCCAGCAGCAGGGCGGAGTACAATGAGCAGTTCTTC	CASSRAEYNEQFF
14	NA	TRBD2	TRBV6-4	TRBJ2-3	TGTGCCAGCAGTGTAGCGGGAGAGGGAGATACGCAGTATTTT	CASSVAGEGDTQYF
15	few	TRBD1	TRBV7-3	TRBJ2-1	TGTGCCAGCAGCTCCCAGGGGGCGGCCTACAATGAGCAGTTCTTC	CASSSQGAAYNEQFF
11	NA	NA	TRBV11-2	TRBJ2-1	TGTGCCAGCAGCTTACCCCTCGAGCAGTTCTTC	CASSLPLEQFF
16	NA	TRBD2	TRBV9	TRBJ2-1	TGTGCCAGCAGCGCTCGCAGGGACTACTCCTACAATGAGCAGTTCTTC	CASSARRDYSYNEQFF
15	NA	TRBD1	TRBV4-1	TRBJ1-3	TGCGCCAGCAGCCACTCCAGGGGGTCTGGAAACACCATATATTTT	CASSHSRGSGNTIYF
14	NA	TRBD2	TRBV7-9	TRBJ2-1	TGTGCCAGCAGCTCGCGCGGGGGGGTAAATGAGCAGTTCTTC	CASSSRGGVNEQFF
14	NA	TRBD1	TRBV28	TRBJ1-5	TGTGCCAGCAGTTCCCAGGGGGTTCGGCAGCCCCAGCATTTT	CASSSQGVRQPQHF
14	NA	NA	TRBV7-9	TRBJ2-5	TGTGCCAGCAGCTTAGAAGGGGCGCAGGTGACCCAGTACTTC	CASSLEGAQVTQYF
15	NA	NA	TRBV15	TRBJ1-1	TGTGCCACCAGCAGAACCGGGACAAAGGGCACTGAAGCTTTCTTT	CATSRTGTKGTEAFF
14	NA	TRBD1	TRBV5-4	TRBJ1-2	TGTGCCTTCCTTGGCGGGACAGGGGGCTATGGCTACACCTTC	CAFLGGTGGYGYTF
14	NA	NA	TRBV5-8	TRBJ1-2	TGTGCCAGCAGCCAAGGCGGGGGCAACTATGGCTACACCTTC	CASSQGGGNYGYTF
14	NA	TRBD2	TRBV29-1	TRBJ2-1	TGCAGCGCCGGAGGCCTAGCGGGCTACAATGAGCAGTTCTTC	CSAGGLAGYNEQFF
15	NA	NA	TRBV27	TRBJ2-1	TGTGCCAGCAGTCCACGACCGAGCTCCTACAATGAGCAGTTCTTC	CASSPRPSSYNEQFF
12	NA	NA	TRBV4-1	TRBJ2-1	TGCGCCAGCAGCCTCGGCGGTAATGAGCAGTTCTTC	CASSLGGNEQFF
17	NA	TRBD2	TRBV28	TRBJ2-3	TGTGCCAGCAGTTTTCCGATAGCGGGAGTATACACAGATACGCAGTATTTT	CASSFPIAGVYTDTQYF
15	few	TRBD1	TRBV7-2	TRBJ1-2	TGTGCCAGCAGCCAAACGGGACAGAAGTACTATGGCTACACCTTC	CASSQTGQKYYGYTF
15	NA	TRBD2	TRBV7-7	TRBJ2-7	TGTGCTAGCAGCCCACGACTAGCGGGAACGTACGAGCAGTACTTC	CASSPRLAGTYEQYF
12	once	NA	TRBV27	TRBJ2-2	TGTGCCAGCAGTTTAGCGGGCGGGGAGCTGTTTTTT	CASSLAGGELFF
14	NA	NA	TRBV13	TRBJ1-1	TGTGCCAGCAGCTTAGTGGGCAGCACCACTGAAGCTTTCTTT	CASSLVGSTTEAFF
17	NA	NA	TRBV7-3	TRBJ2-1	TGTGCCAGCAGCTTACCGGGTCGGGGGAGCTCCTACAATGAGCAGTTCTTC	CASSLPGRGSSYNEQFF
15	NA	NA	TRBV4-2	TRBJ1-4	TGTGCCAGCAGCCAAGATGGCGCAACTAATGAAAAACTGTTTTTT	CASSQDGATNEKLFF
17	NA	TRBD1	TRBV4-3	TRBJ2-5	TGCGCCAGCAGTCCGAGGGGGCCCGTCCGGGACCAAGAGACCCAGTACTTC	CASSPRGPVRDQETQYF
15	NA	TRBD1	TRBV6-1	TRBJ1-2	TGTGCCAGCAGTAAGAGCAGGGGGCCAGGCTATGGCTACACCTTC	CASSKSRGPGYGYTF
17	NA	NA	TRBV25-1	TRBJ2-1	TGTGCCAGCAATTTGAGATACCCCTTCGATCAATACAATGAGCAGTTCTTC	CASNLRYPFDQYNEQFF
15	NA	TRBD2	TRBV27	TRBJ2-4	TGTGCCAGCAGTTTCTCGGGGGGGACTGCAAACATTCAGTACTTC	CASSFSGGTANIQYF
13	NA	NA	TRBV7-7	TRBJ2-7	TGTGCCAGCAGCCCTTATCCTTCCTACGAGCAGTACTTC	CASSPYPSYEQYF
13	NA	NA	TRBV29-1	TRBJ2-1	TGCAGCGTGCTATATGCCTCCTACAATGAGCAGTTCTTC	CSVLYASYNEQFF